The source of this T cell receptor (beta chain) is a study of metastatic and nonmetastatic thyroid tumors. At the level of the study: Across peripheral blood and tumor or nodule tissue samples taken from malignant and benign thyroid patients, the repertoires were compared with one another.

On this clone itself: The antigen is unknown. A much larger clone differs by one base, so this may be a read error.

Per the authors' pipeline: To classify distant metastasis in papillary thyroid cancer, a model was built from CDR3 differences across clinicopathological groups. From the PCR reads, TCRdb re-called clones with MiXCR. The V and J calls here are based on TCRdb, not the publication. The repertoire holds roughly 42,000 clones, with around 18% as singletons. Treatment of any kind had been given to no patient before thyroid surgery. Whole-study results and caveats: Patients with malignant thyroid tumors reportedly had significantly higher TCR beta diversity than those with benign nodules, in blood and tumor.

The source material was tumor tissue. This clonotype originated in a female donor with papillary thyroid cancer or a benign thyroid nodule (not recorded which). Some clones in this sample may be carry-over from other donors' samples.

For the CDR3, the DNA is TGCAGCGCCCCGACAGTGTTGGTCTACAATGGGCAGTTCTTC. Translating it yields CSAPTVLVYNGQFF. V gene TRBV20-1 combines with J gene TRBJ2-1; possible D gene TRBD1, 5 bases. The CDR3 is 14 amino acids. In germline, CDR1 is DFQATT, CDR2 SNEGSKA (reference sequence).